The rows below give T cell receptor beta chains drawn from one sample of a study of OX40 agonist ivuxolimab in advanced cancers. Generated by immunoSEQ multiplex PCR, the TCRdb table keeps only in-frame clones and is missing some. The sample includes tens of thousands of clones, 75% to 90% of them seen just once. The material was CD4+ or CD8+ T cells sorted from blood, obtained in a trial of the OX40 agonist ivuxolimab. These TCRs come from an adult with an advanced solid tumor such as melanoma, head and neck, liver or kidney cancer. The CDR3 runs from the conserved cysteine through the conserved F or W. A D gene is named only where the DNA matches it firmly. Where a row states a size, it is once, few, many or the class of an expanded clone; other rows omit it.

V gene: TRBV2; clone size: NA; D gene: NA; J gene: TRBJ2-1; CDR3 protein: CASSEYGGEQFF; CDR3 DNA: TGTGCCAGCAGTGAGTATGGGGGAGAGCAGTTCTTC
V gene: TRBV7-9; clone size: NA; D gene: NA; J gene: TRBJ1-1; CDR3 protein: CASSLVGGRTEAFF; CDR3 DNA: TGTGCCAGCAGCTTAGTGGGGGGGAGGACTGAAGCTTTCTTT
V gene: TRBV7-6; clone size: NA; D gene: NA; J gene: TRBJ1-4; CDR3 protein: CASSLGGTSRTNEKLFF; CDR3 DNA: TGTGCCAGCAGCTTGGGAGGGACCTCGAGGACTAATGAAAAACTGTTTTTT
V gene: TRBV18; clone size: once; D gene: NA; J gene: TRBJ1-3; CDR3 protein: CASSPKTDKGNTIYF; CDR3 DNA: TGTGCCAGCTCACCAAAGACGGACAAGGGAAACACCATATATTTT
V gene: TRBV7-8; clone size: NA; D gene: TRBD1; J gene: TRBJ2-5; CDR3 protein: CASSQGDSHQETQYF; CDR3 DNA: TGTGCCAGCAGCCAAGGGGACAGCCACCAAGAGACCCAGTACTTC
V gene: TRBV5-1; clone size: NA; D gene: NA; J gene: TRBJ1-4; CDR3 protein: CASSSSVGGNTEKLFF; CDR3 DNA: TGCGCCAGCAGCTCCTCCGTCGGTGGTAACACTGAAAAACTGTTTTTT
V gene: TRBV6-1; clone size: NA; D gene: TRBD1; J gene: TRBJ2-7; CDR3 protein: CASKGQRSYEQYF; CDR3 DNA: TGTGCCAGCAAGGGACAGCGCTCCTACGAGCAGTACTTC
V gene: TRBV25-1; clone size: NA; D gene: NA; J gene: TRBJ2-1; CDR3 protein: CASSVGGRTYNEQFF; CDR3 DNA: TGTGCCAGCAGTGTAGGAGGACGGACCTACAATGAGCAGTTCTTC
V gene: TRBV6-5; clone size: NA; D gene: NA; J gene: TRBJ1-4; CDR3 protein: CASSYMGEKLFF; CDR3 DNA: TGTGCCAGCAGTTATATGGGAGAAAAACTGTTTTTT
V gene: TRBV7-6; clone size: few; D gene: NA; J gene: TRBJ2-2; CDR3 protein: CASSLEGGAGELFF; CDR3 DNA: TGTGCCAGCAGCTTAGAGGGTGGGGCCGGGGAGCTGTTTTTT
V gene: TRBV27; clone size: NA; D gene: TRBD2; J gene: TRBJ2-3; CDR3 protein: CASSLGLITDTQYF; CDR3 DNA: TGTGCCAGCAGTCTGGGACTAATCACAGATACGCAGTATTTT
V gene: TRBV27; clone size: NA; D gene: TRBD1; J gene: TRBJ2-3; CDR3 protein: CASSWTGAPSDTQYF; CDR3 DNA: TGTGCCAGTAGTTGGACAGGGGCCCCCTCAGATACGCAGTATTTT
V gene: TRBV9; clone size: few; D gene: NA; J gene: TRBJ2-5; CDR3 protein: CASSARGEYQETQYF; CDR3 DNA: TGTGCCAGCAGTGCCCGCGGGGAGTACCAAGAGACCCAGTACTTC
V gene: TRBV27; clone size: once; D gene: NA; J gene: TRBJ2-1; CDR3 protein: CASKLGLESSYNEQFF; CDR3 DNA: TGTGCCAGCAAGTTAGGGCTAGAGAGCTCCTACAATGAGCAGTTCTTC
V gene: TRBV5-1; clone size: once; D gene: TRBD1; J gene: TRBJ1-1; CDR3 protein: CASSKTGTGNTEAFF; CDR3 DNA: TGCGCCAGCAGCAAAACCGGGACAGGGAACACTGAAGCTTTCTTT
V gene: TRBV7-2; clone size: NA; D gene: NA; J gene: TRBJ2-7; CDR3 protein: CASSREIMYEQYF; CDR3 DNA: TGTGCCAGCAGCCGAGAAATCATGTACGAGCAGTACTTC
V gene: TRBV2; clone size: NA; D gene: NA; J gene: TRBJ2-5; CDR3 protein: CASSEQTQYF; CDR3 DNA: TGTGCCAGCAGTGAGCAGACCCAGTACTTC
V gene: TRBV7-2; clone size: NA; D gene: TRBD1; J gene: TRBJ1-4; CDR3 protein: CASSLEQGAEKLFF; CDR3 DNA: TGTGCCAGCAGCTTAGAGCAGGGGGCTGAAAAACTGTTTTTT
V gene: TRBV20-1; clone size: few; D gene: NA; J gene: TRBJ1-1; CDR3 protein: CSAAGQIEAFF; CDR3 DNA: TGCAGTGCTGCCGGACAGATTGAAGCTTTCTTT
V gene: TRBV6-1; clone size: NA; D gene: NA; J gene: TRBJ1-4; CDR3 protein: CASSVRGSPAGGLF; CDR3 DNA: TGTGCCAGCAGTGTCCGAGGGTCGCCCGCGGGCGGGTTATTT
V gene: TRBV30; clone size: NA; D gene: NA; J gene: TRBJ1-5; CDR3 protein: CAWSVLPNQPQHF; CDR3 DNA: TGTGCCTGGAGCGTGTTACCTAATCAGCCCCAGCATTTT
V gene: TRBV7-2; clone size: once; D gene: TRBD2; J gene: TRBJ2-5; CDR3 protein: CASSSTWTSGGKETQYF; CDR3 DNA: TGTGCCAGCAGCTCGACATGGACTAGCGGGGGCAAAGAGACCCAGTACTTC
V gene: TRBV5-1; clone size: NA; D gene: NA; J gene: TRBJ2-5; CDR3 protein: CASSDPFRTQETQYF; CDR3 DNA: TGCGCCAGCAGCGATCCCTTCCGAACCCAAGAGACCCAGTACTTC
V gene: TRBV6-5; clone size: NA; D gene: NA; J gene: TRBJ2-1; CDR3 protein: CASSRDSSYNEQFF; CDR3 DNA: TGTGCCAGCAGTCGGGACTCTTCCTACAATGAGCAGTTCTTC
V gene: TRBV28; clone size: NA; D gene: NA; J gene: TRBJ1-3; CDR3 protein: CASSLYYGGGRNTIYF; CDR3 DNA: TGTGCCAGCAGTTTATACTATGGAGGGGGACGAAACACCATATATTTT
V gene: TRBV6-1; clone size: NA; D gene: NA; J gene: TRBJ1-4; CDR3 protein: CASTYSTTNEKLFF; CDR3 DNA: TGTGCCAGCACTTACAGCACAACTAATGAAAAACTGTTTTTT
V gene: TRBV5-6; clone size: NA; D gene: NA; J gene: TRBJ2-2; CDR3 protein: CASSLWEAGELFF; CDR3 DNA: TGTGCCAGCAGCTTGTGGGAGGCCGGGGAGCTGTTTTTT
V gene: TRBV14; clone size: NA; D gene: NA; J gene: TRBJ1-1; CDR3 protein: CASSEISFSGTEAFF; CDR3 DNA: TGTGCCAGCAGCGAGATTAGTTTTTCCGGCACTGAAGCTTTCTTT
V gene: TRBV28; clone size: NA; D gene: TRBD2; J gene: TRBJ2-5; CDR3 protein: CASSLGGGFETQYF; CDR3 DNA: TGTGCCAGCAGTTTAGGGGGGGGATTTGAGACCCAGTACTTC
V gene: TRBV2; clone size: NA; D gene: TRBD2; J gene: TRBJ2-1; CDR3 protein: CASSPYSGGKIEQFF; CDR3 DNA: TGTGCCAGCAGCCCTTATAGCGGGGGAAAAATTGAGCAGTTCTTC
V gene: TRBV15; clone size: few; D gene: NA; J gene: TRBJ1-2; CDR3 protein: CATSREAGSNYGYTF; CDR3 DNA: TGTGCCACCAGCAGAGAGGCAGGGTCTAACTATGGCTACACCTTC
V gene: TRBV10-3; clone size: NA; D gene: TRBD2; J gene: TRBJ2-1; CDR3 protein: CAISKTGTSHGNEQFF; CDR3 DNA: TGTGCCATCAGCAAAACCGGGACTAGTCACGGCAATGAGCAGTTCTTC
V gene: TRBV5-6; clone size: NA; D gene: TRBD1; J gene: TRBJ1-1; CDR3 protein: CASSGPQGFGTEAFF; CDR3 DNA: TGTGCCAGCAGCGGACCACAGGGGTTCGGCACTGAAGCTTTCTTT
V gene: TRBV15; clone size: NA; D gene: NA; J gene: TRBJ2-5; CDR3 protein: CATAGGAQETQYF; CDR3 DNA: TGTGCCACCGCTGGAGGCGCACAAGAGACCCAGTACTTC
V gene: TRBV18; clone size: NA; D gene: NA; J gene: TRBJ1-4; CDR3 protein: CASSGGIQNEKLFF; CDR3 DNA: TGTGCCAGCTCCGGGGGAATTCAAAATGAAAAACTGTTTTTT
V gene: TRBV29-1; clone size: NA; D gene: NA; J gene: TRBJ1-4; CDR3 protein: CSVESVGEEKLFF; CDR3 DNA: TGCAGCGTTGAGTCAGTGGGGGAGGAAAAACTGTTTTTT
V gene: TRBV7-2; clone size: once; D gene: TRBD2; J gene: TRBJ2-3; CDR3 protein: CASSPAGGTDTQYF; CDR3 DNA: TGTGCCAGCAGCCCCGCGGGGGGCACAGATACGCAGTATTTT
V gene: TRBV6-5; clone size: NA; D gene: TRBD2; J gene: TRBJ2-7; CDR3 protein: CASSYGSSGSSYEQYF; CDR3 DNA: TGTGCCAGCAGTTACGGCTCTAGCGGGAGCTCCTACGAGCAGTACTTC
V gene: TRBV28; clone size: NA; D gene: NA; J gene: TRBJ2-1; CDR3 protein: CASREAGTRSEQFF; CDR3 DNA: TGTGCCAGCAGGGAGGCCGGGACAAGATCTGAGCAGTTCTTC
V gene: TRBV6-5; clone size: NA; D gene: NA; J gene: TRBJ1-6; CDR3 protein: CASSYRTGGHNSPLHF; CDR3 DNA: TGTGCCAGCAGTTACAGAACGGGGGGACATAATTCACCCCTCCACTTT
V gene: TRBV5-1; clone size: few; D gene: TRBD2; J gene: TRBJ2-3; CDR3 protein: CASSPWTRPTSTDTQYF; CDR3 DNA: TGCGCCAGCAGCCCATGGACTAGACCTACTAGCACAGATACGCAGTATTTT
V gene: TRBV18; clone size: NA; D gene: NA; J gene: TRBJ2-3; CDR3 protein: CASSPPGVYTQYF; CDR3 DNA: TGTGCCAGCTCACCCCCCGGGGTATATACGCAGTATTTT
V gene: TRBV15; clone size: NA; D gene: NA; J gene: TRBJ2-7; CDR3 protein: CATSRGGGNHYEQYF; CDR3 DNA: TGTGCCACCAGCAGGGGCGGGGGCAACCACTACGAGCAGTACTTC
V gene: TRBV6-6; clone size: NA; D gene: NA; J gene: TRBJ1-5; CDR3 protein: CASTPEGSNQPQHF; CDR3 DNA: TGTGCCAGCACCCCGGAAGGGAGCAATCAGCCCCAGCATTTT
V gene: TRBV30; clone size: NA; D gene: TRBD1; J gene: TRBJ1-5; CDR3 protein: CAWSLQGTGNQPQHF; CDR3 DNA: TGTGCCTGGAGCCTACAGGGGACGGGCAATCAGCCCCAGCATTTT
V gene: TRBV7-9; clone size: NA; D gene: NA; J gene: TRBJ2-3; CDR3 protein: CASSFEVNTQYF; CDR3 DNA: TGTGCCAGCAGCTTTGAGGTGAATACGCAGTATTTT
V gene: TRBV5-1; clone size: few; D gene: NA; J gene: TRBJ2-1; CDR3 protein: CASSLVAYNEQFF; CDR3 DNA: TGCGCCAGCAGCTTGGTGGCCTACAATGAGCAGTTCTTC
V gene: TRBV27; clone size: NA; D gene: NA; J gene: TRBJ2-2; CDR3 protein: CASRPRGPGTGELFF; CDR3 DNA: TGTGCCAGCAGACCGCGGGGGCCGGGGACCGGGGAGCTGTTTTTT
V gene: TRBV19; clone size: NA; D gene: TRBD2; J gene: TRBJ2-5; CDR3 protein: CASGAGGQETQYF; CDR3 DNA: TGTGCCAGCGGTGCGGGAGGACAAGAGACCCAGTACTTC
V gene: TRBV29-1; clone size: medium-sized; D gene: TRBD1; J gene: TRBJ1-1; CDR3 protein: CSACGQGGKSRTEAFF; CDR3 DNA: TGCAGCGCTTGCGGACAGGGCGGTAAGTCGAGGACTGAAGCTTTCTTT
V gene: TRBV5-1; clone size: once; D gene: NA; J gene: TRBJ1-2; CDR3 protein: CASSPQGLYGYTF; CDR3 DNA: TGCGCCAGCAGCCCACAGGGTCTCTATGGCTACACCTTC